This T cell receptor (beta chain) appears in the sequencing data of a study of radiation and T cells in renal cell carcinoma. Study-level points and caveats: From baseline, blood top tumor clonotypes peaked at 2 weeks post-radiation.

Comment on this clone: What it recognizes is unknown. Other DNA sequences in this sample translate to the same CDR3.

The repertoire was sequenced with immunoSEQ multiplex PCR; TCRdb's copy has only in-frame clones and lacks some. Among under 100,000 clones listed, roughly 88% were seen once. V lost 2 bases to trimming and J lost 5 bases, with 10 bases between them. Germline values: CDR1 SGDLS, CDR2 YYNGEE. The CDR3 sequence is 13 residues long. Time point reported: blood 4 weeks post-SBRT, at nephrectomy. Treatment indicated: 15 Gy SBRT to primary tumor, nephrectomy 4 weeks later. Nephrectomy followed 15 Gy stereotactic body radiation by 4 weeks. Sequencing was performed on blood, taken from a patient whose treatment included radiotherapy and nephrectomy. The receptor was derived from a man between 60 and 75 years old with renal cell carcinoma. The genes are TRBV9 and TRBJ1-1; D perhaps matches TRBD1 (5 bases). CDR3 DNA: TGTGCCAGCAGCGTGGGGGGTGATACTGAAGCTTTCTTT. It translates to CASSVGGDTEAFF.